This T cell receptor beta chain comes out of a study of shared clonotypes between healthy human individuals. At the level of the study: Donor composition was two women and a few men, aged 18 to 49.

Whole-study findings and limits: Sampling covered blood only; tissue repertoires likely differ. Clonotypes that were shared across four donors made up about 4.5% of naive CD4 clonotypes.

Replicate PCRs run on sorted subsets employed 200 to 250 ng DNA, 25,000 to 35,000 T cell genomes. Using immunoSEQ multiplex PCR, the repertoire was profiled, and TCRdb retains in-frame clones only, with some absent. The repertoire holds roughly 2.2 million clones, with 85% to 95% as singletons. Comments on this clone: Its specificity is unknown.

The receptor was isolated from a man between 18 and 35 years old in good health. Some clones in this sample may be carry-over from other donors' samples. Sequencing was done on a sample of naive CD4+ T cells from PBMCs. Subset of the sample: CD45RA+ positively selected.

The chain's CDR3 is CAISESGSIEAFF. In DNA form, the CDR3 reads TGTGCCATCAGTGAGTCAGGGTCAATTGAAGCTTTCTTT. This rearrangement joins TRBV10-3 to TRBJ1-1, with unresolved D. Germline V gene lookup returns CDR1 ENHRY and CDR2 SYGVKD. The CDR3 extends over 13 amino acids. The V and J ends lost 0 bases and 7 bases respectively, with 9 bases between them.